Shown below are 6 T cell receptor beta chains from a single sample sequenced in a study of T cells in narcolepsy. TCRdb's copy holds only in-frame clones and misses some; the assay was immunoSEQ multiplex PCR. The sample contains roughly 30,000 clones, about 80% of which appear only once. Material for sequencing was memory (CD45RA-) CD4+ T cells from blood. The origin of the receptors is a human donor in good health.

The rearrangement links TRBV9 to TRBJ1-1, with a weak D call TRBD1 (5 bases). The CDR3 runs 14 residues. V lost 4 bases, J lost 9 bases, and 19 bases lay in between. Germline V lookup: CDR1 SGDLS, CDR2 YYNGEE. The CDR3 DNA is TGTGCCAGCAGCCGAGAGAGCCAACAGGAGAAAGCTTTCTTT. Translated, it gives CASSRESQQEKAFF. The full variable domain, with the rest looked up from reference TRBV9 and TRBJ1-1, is DSGVTQTPKHLITATGQRVTLRCSPRSGDLSVYWYQQSLDQGLQFLIQYYNGEERAKGNILERFSAQQFPDLHSELNLSSLELGDSALYFCASSRESQQEKAFFGQGTRLTVV.

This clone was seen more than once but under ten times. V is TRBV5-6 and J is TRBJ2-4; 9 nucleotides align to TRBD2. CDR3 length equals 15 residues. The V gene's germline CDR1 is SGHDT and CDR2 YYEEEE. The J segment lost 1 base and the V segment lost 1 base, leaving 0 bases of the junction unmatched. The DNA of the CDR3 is TGTGCCAGCAGCTTGAGCGGGGGGGCCAAAAACATTCAGTACTTC. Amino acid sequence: CASSLSGGAKNIQYF.

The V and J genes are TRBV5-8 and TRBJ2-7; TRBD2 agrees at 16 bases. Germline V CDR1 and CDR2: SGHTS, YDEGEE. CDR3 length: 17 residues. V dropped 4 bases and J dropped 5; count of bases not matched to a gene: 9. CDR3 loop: CASSRPGLAGGLDEQYF. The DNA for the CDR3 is TGTGCCAGCAGCAGACCGGGACTAGCGGGAGGGCTCGACGAGCAGTACTTC.

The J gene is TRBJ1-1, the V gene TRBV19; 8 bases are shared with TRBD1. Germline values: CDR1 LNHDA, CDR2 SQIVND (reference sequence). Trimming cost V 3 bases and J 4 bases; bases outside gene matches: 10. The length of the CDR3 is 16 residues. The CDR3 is CASSILTRGRVTEAFF. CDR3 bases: TGTGCCAGTAGTATCCTTACCAGGGGGCGGGTCACTGAAGCTTTCTTT.

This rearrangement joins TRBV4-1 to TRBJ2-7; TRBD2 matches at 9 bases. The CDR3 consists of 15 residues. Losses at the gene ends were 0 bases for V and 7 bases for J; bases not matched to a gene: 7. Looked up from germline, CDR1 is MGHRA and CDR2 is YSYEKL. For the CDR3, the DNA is TGCGCCAGCAGCCAAGAAAGCGGGGGGCTACGGGAGCAGTACTTC. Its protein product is CASSQESGGLREQYF.

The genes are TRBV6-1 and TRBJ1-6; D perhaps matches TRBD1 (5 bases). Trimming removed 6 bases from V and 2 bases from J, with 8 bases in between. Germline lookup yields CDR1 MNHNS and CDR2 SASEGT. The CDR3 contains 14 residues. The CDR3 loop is CASRGGAYNSPLHF. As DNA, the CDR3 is TGTGCCAGCAGGGGGGGGGCCTATAATTCACCCCTCCACTTT.